These 20 T cell receptor beta chains share one sample of origin, sequenced in a study of technical replicates of blood from several donors. The repertoire was sequenced with immunoSEQ multiplex PCR; TCRdb's copy has only in-frame clones and lacks some. The table has almost 65,000 clones, about 90% seen once; the top ten hold 4.5% to 5.5%. The sequenced material came from PBMCs. The source of these receptors is a human donor in good health. Some clones in this sample may be carry-over from other donors' samples.

The chain joins TRBV7-2 to TRBJ2-5; 10 bases fit TRBD1. The ends lost 6 bases at V and 6 bases at J; junction bases unmatched: 13. Germline values: CDR1 SGHTA, CDR2 FQGNSA. CDR3 size: 16 residues. The CDR3 is CASSPVPTGGGQTQYF. The CDR3 DNA sequence: TGTGCCAGCAGTCCAGTACCGACAGGGGGCGGACAGACCCAGTACTTC. Full variable domain (missing parts from reference TRBV7-2 and TRBJ2-5): GAGVSQSPSNKVTEKGKDVELRCDPISGHTALYWYRQSLGQGLEFLIYFQGNSAPDKSGLPSDRFSAERTGGSVSTLTIQRTQQEDSAVYLCASSPVPTGGGQTQYFGPGTRLLVL.

This sequence joins TRBV12-2 and TRBJ1-5; the table's D gene call, TRBD1, was not cross checked with the DNA. TRBV12-2 is tagged as a pseudogene. This CDR3 region has 18 residues. The CDR3 loop reads CASRLEDSHAGSNQPQHF. As DNA, the CDR3 is TGTGCAAGTCGCTTAGAGGACAGCCACGCGGGTAGCAATCAGCCCCAGCATTTT.

J is TRBJ2-5 and V is TRBV29-1; D possibly corresponds to TRBD2 (5 bases). V shed 5 bases and J shed 5 bases, with 12 bases lying between them. Germline V gene lookup returns CDR1 SQVTM and CDR2 ANQGSEA. CDR3 length: 12 amino acids. The CDR3 DNA is TGCAGCGTTCAGTTAACGGGGGAGACCCAGTACTTC. Its translation is CSVQLTGETQYF. The full variable domain, rest sourced from reference TRBV29-1 and TRBJ2-5, is SAVISQKPSRDICQRGTSLTIQCQVDSQVTMMFWYRQQPGQSLTLIATANQGSEATYESGFVIDKFPISRPNLTFSTLTVSNMSPEDSSIYLCSVQLTGETQYFGPGTRLLVL.

This chain connects TRBV7-3 to TRBJ1-2, with 9 positions matching TRBD1. The CDR3 has 18 residues. Germline V gene sequence: CDR1 SGHTA, CDR2 FQGTGA. V was pared by 5 bases and J by 5 bases, with 18 bases of the junction left unmatched. Written as DNA, the CDR3 is TGTGCCAGCAGCGCAAATCCCTCCCCCACAGGGGGCTCTTATGGCTACACCTTC. Its translation is CASSANPSPTGGSYGYTF.

CDR3 sequence (DNA): TGTGCCAGCTCCCCAGATAGGACATCTGGAAACACCATATATTTT. Amino acids: CASSPDRTSGNTIYF. The rearrangement uses TRBV18 and TRBJ1-3; D is possibly TRBD1 (5 bases). Germline-derived CDR1 and CDR2 are KGHSH and LQKENI. This CDR3 has 15 amino acids. Trimming removed 6 bases at V and 1 base at J, with 13 bases between.

The gene calls are TRBV5-6 and TRBJ1-6; TRBD1 agrees at 7 bases. The germline V gene has CDR1 SGHDT and CDR2 YYEEEE. This CDR3 has 15 residues. V lost 5 bases, J lost 7 bases, and 9 bases stayed unmatched. The chain's CDR3 is CASRAGPGGNSPLHF. The CDR3 coding sequence is TGTGCCAGCAGGGCCGGACCAGGGGGAAATTCACCCCTCCACTTT.

This chain uses TRBV9 with TRBJ2-6; a possible D gene is TRBD2 (5 bases). The germline gives CDR1 SGDLS, CDR2 YYNGEE. The V end was cut by 2 bases, the J end by 5 bases, with 11 bases between. The CDR3 is 15 amino acids. The CDR3 region has the DNA TGTGCCAGCAGCGTGGACGGGATTTGGGCCAACGTCCTGACTTTC. This sequence encodes CASSVDGIWANVLTF.

The rearrangement uses TRBV6-5 and TRBJ1-2, with no clear D. With 6 bases removed from V and 1 base from J, the gap between germline ends came to 9 bases. CDR3 length: 13 residues. Germline V CDR1 and CDR2: MNHEY, SVGAGI. CDR3 region: CASSMTINYGYTF. CDR3 coding DNA: TGTGCCAGCAGCATGACAATTAACTATGGCTACACCTTC.

The genes are TRBV13 and TRBJ1-4, with no clear D. The V gene's germline CDR1 is PRHDT and CDR2 FYEKMQ (reference sequence). This CDR3 has 14 amino acids. Trimming shortened V by 6 bases and J by 7 bases, and 15 bases separated the two germline ends. CDR3 coding DNA: TGTGCCAGCAGTTCCACCTATTCGAGTGAAAAACTGTTTTTT. Amino acids: CASSSTYSSEKLFF.

CDR3 in DNA: TGTGCCAGCAGTTACGAGGGAGGCACCTACGAGCAGTACTTC. Translating it yields CASSYEGGTYEQYF. The V gene is TRBV6-6, the J gene TRBJ2-7, with D maybe TRBD2 (6 bases). Trimming left V 2 bases short and J 2 bases short, with 10 bases between. This CDR3 has 14 amino acids. Germline CDR1 reads MNHNY; CDR2 reads SVGAGI (reference sequence).

This chain uses TRBV4-2 with TRBJ2-4; TRBD1 matches 12 bases. Germline loops: CDR1 LGHNA, CDR2 YNFKEQ. The CDR3 totals 15 residues. The V gene end was trimmed by 4 bases and the J gene end by 8 bases; junction bases not matched to a gene: 6. The CDR3 is CASSPGTGGMDIQYF. The CDR3 DNA follows: TGTGCCAGCAGCCCAGGGACAGGGGGCATGGACATTCAGTACTTC.

The chain links TRBV19 to TRBJ1-1; D remains unclear. The CDR3 covers 13 residues. The V end was cut by 5 bases, the J end by 5 bases, with 12 bases between. From germline, CDR1 is LNHDA and CDR2 SQIVND (reference sequence). Written as DNA, the CDR3 is TGTGCCAGTAGTGTTTCAACGCGGACTGAAGCTTTCTTT. Its protein is CASSVSTRTEAFF.

The genes are TRBV6-4 and TRBJ2-6; D unresolved. Trimming stripped 3 bases from V and 3 bases from J, with 3 bases between. Germline V CDR1 and CDR2: MRHNA, SNTAGT. The CDR3 length is 13 residues. CDR3 nucleotides: TGTGCCAGCAGTGATATTGGGGCCAACGTCCTGACTTTC. It yields the protein CASSDIGANVLTF.

The chain has TRBV2 and TRBJ2-3; 8 nucleotides agree with TRBD1. The CDR3 sequence is 15 residues long. V trimming: 6 bases; J trimming: 3 bases; junction bases outside the gene matches: 8. Germline CDR1 is SNHLY and CDR2 is FYNNEI. The CDR3 loop is CASRPQGAGTDTQYF. The CDR3 DNA is TGTGCCAGCAGACCGCAGGGGGCGGGGACAGATACGCAGTATTTT.

The chain links TRBV6-1 to TRBJ1-1; D is possibly TRBD1 (5 bases). The CDR3 consists of 13 residues. Germline assignment: CDR1 MNHNS and CDR2 SASEGT. Trimming removed 4 bases from V and 2 bases from J, with 8 bases in between. CDR3 protein: CASSAGHNTEAFF. The CDR3 DNA is TGTGCCAGCAGTGCAGGACATAACACTGAAGCTTTCTTT.

V gene TRBV7-2 combines with J gene TRBJ1-6; D not resolved. The germline V gene has CDR1 SGHTA and CDR2 FQGNSA. CDR3 length: 15 amino acids. V dropped 5 bases and J dropped 5 bases, with 13 bases sitting between them. DNA for the CDR3: TGTGCCAGCAGCATAGTAGCCGGAAATAATTCACCCCTCCACTTT. Translating gives CASSIVAGNNSPLHF.

The chain carries TRBV6-1 and TRBJ1-2; 12 bases line up with TRBD1. The CDR3 runs to 15 residues. V was clipped by 8 bases and J by 8 bases; unmatched bases: 12. The germline gives CDR1 MNHNS, CDR2 SASEGT. CDR3 DNA: TGTGCCAGCGGAGGTTGGGACAGGGGGCTCGAGGGCTACACCTTC. As protein: CASGGWDRGLEGYTF.

J is TRBJ2-1 and V is TRBV7-9; 9 bases are a match to TRBD2. This CDR3 contains 12 residues. V trimming: 5 bases; J trimming: 13 bases; junction bases outside the gene matches: 6. CDR1 is SEHNR and CDR2 is FQNEAQ in the germline V gene (reference sequence). The DNA of the CDR3 is TGTGCCAGCAGCCATACTAGCGGGTCACAGTTCTTC. This codes for CASSHTSGSQFF.

V and J are TRBV6-5 and TRBJ2-2; 14 bases fit TRBD2. J was trimmed by 7 bases and V by 4 bases; bases with no gene match: 5. CDR3 size: 16 residues. Germline lookup yields CDR1 MNHEY and CDR2 SVGAGI. The CDR3 coding sequence is TGTGCCAGCAGTTCCGGGACTAGCGGGAGTATCGGGGAGCTGTTTTTT. It is translated as CASSSGTSGSIGELFF.

The rearrangement joins TRBV11-3 to TRBJ2-2; no clear D gene. The CDR3 is 13 residues long. The germline gives CDR1 SGHNT, CDR2 YENEEA. V was clipped by 5 bases and J by 5 bases, with 9 bases between them. For the CDR3, the DNA is TGTGCCAGCAGCGTCAGATTGACCGGGGAGCTGTTTTTT. This translates into CASSVRLTGELFF.